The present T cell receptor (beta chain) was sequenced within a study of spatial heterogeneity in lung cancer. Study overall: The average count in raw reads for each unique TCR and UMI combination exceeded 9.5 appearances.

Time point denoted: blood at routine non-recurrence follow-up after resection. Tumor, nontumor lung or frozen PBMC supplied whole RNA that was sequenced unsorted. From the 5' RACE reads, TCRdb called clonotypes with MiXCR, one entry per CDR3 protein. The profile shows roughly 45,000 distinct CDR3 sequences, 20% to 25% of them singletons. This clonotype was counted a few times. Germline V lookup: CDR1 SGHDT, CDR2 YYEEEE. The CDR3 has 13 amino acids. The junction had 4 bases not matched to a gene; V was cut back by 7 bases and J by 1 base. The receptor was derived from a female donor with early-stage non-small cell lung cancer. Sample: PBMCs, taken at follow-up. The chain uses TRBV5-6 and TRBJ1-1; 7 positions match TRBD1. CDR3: CASQQGWNTEAFF. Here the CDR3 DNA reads TGTGCCAGCCAACAGGGGTGGAACACTGAAGCTTTCTTT. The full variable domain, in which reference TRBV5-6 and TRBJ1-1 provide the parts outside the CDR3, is DAGVTQSPTHLIKTRGQQVTLRCSPKSGHDTVSWYQQALGQGPQFIFQYYEEEERQRGNFPDRFSGHQFPNYSSELNVNALLLGDSALYLCASQQGWNTEAFFGQGTRLTVV.